Presented here are 4 T cell receptor beta chains from one specimen sequenced in a study of blood T cell repertoires in COVID-19. Data came from immunoSEQ multiplex PCR; TCRdb stores just in-frame clones and leaves some out. Of under 150,000 clones in the sample, approximately 86% were seen once. The sequencing sample was made of peripheral blood. Source of these receptors: a woman aged 40 to 49 with active or convalescent COVID-19.

The rearrangement uses TRBV2 and TRBJ1-5, with TRBD1 matching 9 bases. CDR1 is SNHLY, CDR2 FYNNEI, per germline. This CDR3 comprises 15 residues. With V trimmed by 6 bases and J by 4 bases, 7 bases remained unmatched. CDR3 sequence: CASRGDRAGNQPQHF. CDR3 DNA: TGTGCCAGCAGGGGGGACAGGGCGGGGAATCAGCCCCAGCATTTT. Variable domain in full (rest from reference TRBV2 and TRBJ1-5): EPEVTQTPSHQVTQMGQEVILRCVPISNHLYFYWYRQILGQKVEFLVSFYNNEISEKSEIFDDQFSVERPDGSNFTLKIRSTKLEDSAMYFCASRGDRAGNQPQHFGDGTRLSIL.

The genes are TRBV10-3 and TRBJ1-3; D might be TRBD1 (5 bases). The CDR3 length is 13 residues. The V gene lost 6 bases and the J gene lost 0 bases, with 6 bases spanning the gap. Germline lookup yields CDR1 ENHRY and CDR2 SYGVKD. The CDR3 DNA sequence: TGTGCCATCAGGGGGGGCTCTGGAAACACCATATATTTT. Its translation is CAIRGGSGNTIYF.

This chain links TRBV20-1 with TRBJ1-5, with D unresolved. The V gene's germline CDR1 is DFQATT and CDR2 SNEGSKA (reference sequence). The V and J ends lost 6 bases and 5 bases respectively, with 8 bases between them. The CDR3 covers 11 residues. The CDR3: CSAGSYQPQHF. In DNA, the CDR3 is TGCAGTGCAGGGAGCTATCAGCCCCAGCATTTT.

This chain joins TRBV5-4 and TRBJ1-4; TRBD1 might be the D (5 bases). Deletions cut 5 bases from V and 4 bases from J, with 18 bases between. This CDR3 has 16 residues. In germline, CDR1 is SGHNT, CDR2 YYREEE (reference sequence). The CDR3 is CASRPGTGGSNEKLFF. CDR3 DNA: TGTGCCAGCAGACCAGGGACCGGCGGGAGTAATGAAAAACTGTTTTTT.